This T cell receptor (beta chain) was recorded in a study of graft-versus-host responses after intestinal transplantation. This CDR3 is built from 15 residues. Trimming removed 3 bases at V and 3 bases at J, with 12 bases between. Germline lookup yields CDR1 MGHDK and CDR2 SYGVNS. Using immunoSEQ multiplex PCR, the repertoire was profiled, and TCRdb retains in-frame clones only, with some absent. The data hold over 10,000 clones, with roughly 84% observed a single time. This clone was counted once. The sample was PBMCs, taken around 320 days after intestinal transplant. This sequence originates from a human patient who received an intestinal transplant, so some T cells may come from the graft donor. The rearrangement uses TRBV25-1 and TRBJ2-1, with TRBD2 as a possible D gene (6 bases). DNA for the CDR3: TGTGCCAGCAGTGATCCGGGAGCTTTCTACAATGAGCAGTTCTTC. Translated, it gives CASSDPGAFYNEQFF.